This TCR beta chain was profiled in a study of beta chain features in type 1 diabetes. General study findings and limits: Shortening of TCRB CDR3s, moderate but significant, appeared in all four CD4+ subsets of Type 1 diabetes patients. A pattern of fewer insertions and more deletions at VDJ junctions was seen in type 1 diabetes patients.

V dropped 5 bases and J dropped 4; count of bases not matched to a gene: 3. Germline V lookup: CDR1 KGHSH, CDR2 LQKENI. This CDR3 region has 14 residues. Reverse transcribing all isolated RNA meant expressed TCRB transcripts were sequenced. Clones were sequenced by immunoSEQ multiplex PCR, and TCRdb holds only the in-frame ones, with some missing. Of under 150,000 clones in the sample, roughly 10% are singletons; the top ten hold 0.6% to 0.9%. Regarding this clone: The antigen is not known.

Every donor provided one heparinised blood draw, which averaged roughly 120 mL. J is TRBJ2-7 and V is TRBV18, with TRBD1 matching 12 bases. Sample: central memory CD4+ T cells from blood. The TCR originated in a man aged 25-45 years with type 1 diabetes. The CDR3 nucleotides read TGTGCCAGCTCATCGGGACAGGGGGCATACGAGCAGTACTTC. This codes for CASSSGQGAYEQYF.